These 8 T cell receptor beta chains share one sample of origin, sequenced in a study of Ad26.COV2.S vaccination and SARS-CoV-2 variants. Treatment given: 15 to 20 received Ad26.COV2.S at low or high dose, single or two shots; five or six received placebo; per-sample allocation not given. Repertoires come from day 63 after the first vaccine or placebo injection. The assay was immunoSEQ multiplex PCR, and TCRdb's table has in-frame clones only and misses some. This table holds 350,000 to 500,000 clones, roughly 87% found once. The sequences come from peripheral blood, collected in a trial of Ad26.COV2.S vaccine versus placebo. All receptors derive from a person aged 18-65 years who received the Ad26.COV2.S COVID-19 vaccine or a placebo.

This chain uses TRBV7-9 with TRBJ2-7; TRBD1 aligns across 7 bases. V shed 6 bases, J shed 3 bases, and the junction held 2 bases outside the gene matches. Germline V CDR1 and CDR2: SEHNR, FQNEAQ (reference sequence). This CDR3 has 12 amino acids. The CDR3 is CASSGTDYEQYF. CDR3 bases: TGTGCCAGCAGTGGGACAGACTACGAGCAGTACTTC. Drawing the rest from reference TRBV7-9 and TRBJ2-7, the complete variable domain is DTGVSQNPRHKITKRGQNVTFRCDPISEHNRLYWYRQTLGQGPEFLTYFQNEAQLEKSRLLSDRFSAERPKGSFSTLEIQRTEQGDSAMYLCASSGTDYEQYFGPGTRLTVT.

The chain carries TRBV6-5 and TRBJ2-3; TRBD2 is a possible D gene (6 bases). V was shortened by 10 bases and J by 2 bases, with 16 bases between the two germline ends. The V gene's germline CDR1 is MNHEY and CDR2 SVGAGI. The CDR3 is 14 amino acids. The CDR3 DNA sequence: TGTGCCACCCTACTAGCTTGGGACACAGATACGCAGTATTTT. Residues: CATLLAWDTDTQYF.

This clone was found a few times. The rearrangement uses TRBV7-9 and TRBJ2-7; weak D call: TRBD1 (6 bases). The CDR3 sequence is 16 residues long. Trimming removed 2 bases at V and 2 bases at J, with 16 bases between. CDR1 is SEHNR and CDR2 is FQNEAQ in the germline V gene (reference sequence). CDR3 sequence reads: CASSLSRDTHPYEQYF. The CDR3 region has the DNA TGTGCCAGCAGCTTATCCCGGGACACTCACCCCTACGAGCAGTACTTC. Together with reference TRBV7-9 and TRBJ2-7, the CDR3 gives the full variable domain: DTGVSQNPRHKITKRGQNVTFRCDPISEHNRLYWYRQTLGQGPEFLTYFQNEAQLEKSRLLSDRFSAERPKGSFSTLEIQRTEQGDSAMYLCASSLSRDTHPYEQYFGPGTRLTVT.

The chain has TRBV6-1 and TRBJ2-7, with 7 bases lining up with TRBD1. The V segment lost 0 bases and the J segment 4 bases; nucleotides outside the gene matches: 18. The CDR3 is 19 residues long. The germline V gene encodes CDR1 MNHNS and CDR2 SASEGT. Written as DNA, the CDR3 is TGTGCCAGCAGTGAAGCGAAATTAGGGGGCCAGCTTTTCCCTTACGAGCAGTACTTC. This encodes CASSEAKLGGQLFPYEQYF.

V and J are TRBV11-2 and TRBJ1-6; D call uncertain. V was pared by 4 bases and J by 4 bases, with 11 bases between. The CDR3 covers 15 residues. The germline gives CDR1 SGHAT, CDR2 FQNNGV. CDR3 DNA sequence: TGTGCCAGCAGCTCTCGGCAGATTTATAATTCACCCCTCCACTTT. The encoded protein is CASSSRQIYNSPLHF.

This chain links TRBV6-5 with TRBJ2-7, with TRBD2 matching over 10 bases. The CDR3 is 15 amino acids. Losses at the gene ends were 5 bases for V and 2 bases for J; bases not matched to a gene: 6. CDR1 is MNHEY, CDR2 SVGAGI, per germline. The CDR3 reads CASSKFGLAAYEQYF. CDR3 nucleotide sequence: TGTGCCAGCAGTAAGTTTGGACTAGCGGCCTACGAGCAGTACTTC.

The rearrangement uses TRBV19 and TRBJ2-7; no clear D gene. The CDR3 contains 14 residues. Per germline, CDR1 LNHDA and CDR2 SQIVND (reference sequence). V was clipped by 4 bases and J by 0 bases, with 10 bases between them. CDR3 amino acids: CASSRGQDSYEQYF. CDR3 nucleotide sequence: TGTGCCAGTAGTAGAGGCCAGGACTCCTACGAGCAGTACTTC.

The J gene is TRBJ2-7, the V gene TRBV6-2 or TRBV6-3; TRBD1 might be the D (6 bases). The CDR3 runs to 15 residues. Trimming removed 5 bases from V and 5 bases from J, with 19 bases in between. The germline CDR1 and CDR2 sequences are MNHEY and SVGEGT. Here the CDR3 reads CASSQPFTGFDEQYF. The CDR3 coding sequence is TGTGCCAGCAGTCAACCTTTCACAGGGTTCGACGAGCAGTACTTC.